This entry lists 21 T cell receptor beta chains sequenced from one sample in a study of monozygotic twins with cystic fibrosis. TCRdb keeps only in-frame clones here, not all; method: immunoSEQ multiplex PCR. The sample has 30,000 to 40,000 clones; approximately 72% are singletons. The sequenced sample was blood. The receptors come from a girl aged 5-17 years with cystic fibrosis.

The chain has TRBV21-1 and TRBJ2-7; the tabulated D call, TRBD1, remains unverified against the DNA. TRBV21-1 is assigned pseudogene status. The length of the CDR3 is 18 residues. The CDR3 region has the DNA TGTGCCAGCAGCAAAGGACAGGTAATTAAGCGGTCATCCTACGAGCAGTACGTC. The encoded protein is CASSKGQVIKRSSYEQYV.

This rearrangement joins TRBV11-1 to TRBJ2-4, with a possible D match to TRBD1 (6 bases). The germline V gene has CDR1 SGHAT and CDR2 FQDESV (reference sequence). CDR3 length: 14 amino acids. V gave up 4 bases and J gave up 1 base, with 8 bases separating them. The CDR3 nucleotides read TGTGCCAGCAGCTCGGACAGCGCCAAAAACATTCAGTACTTC. Its translation: CASSSDSAKNIQYF.

The rearrangement links TRBV29-1 to TRBJ2-5, with 13 bases aligning to TRBD2. The CDR3 length is 15 residues. After removal of 4 bases from V and 5 bases from J, the junction contained 7 bases not matched to a gene. Germline V CDR1 and CDR2: SQVTM, ANQGSEA. CDR3 in DNA: TGCAGCGTTGGGACTAGCGGGAGCTCCGAGGAGACCCAGTACTTC. Translated, it gives CSVGTSGSSEETQYF.

The chain joins TRBV4-1 to TRBJ1-1; 8 bases are a match to TRBD1. The CDR3 contains 16 residues. J was trimmed by 3 bases and V by 0 bases; bases with no gene match: 6. The germline gives CDR1 MGHRA, CDR2 YSYEKL. CDR3 bases: TGCGCCAGCAGCCAAGATCGGACAGGGTGGGACACTGAAGCTTTCTTT. This sequence encodes CASSQDRTGWDTEAFF.

The genes are TRBV7-2 and TRBJ2-5, with 8 bases matching TRBD1. Looked up from germline, CDR1 is SGHTA and CDR2 is FQGNSA. V shed 1 base and J 1 base; nucleotides not matched to a gene: 2. The CDR3 has 15 residues. This chain's CDR3 is CASSLGTGTQETQYF. CDR3 DNA sequence: TGTGCCAGCAGCTTAGGGACAGGGACCCAAGAGACCCAGTACTTC.

The J gene is TRBJ2-7, the V gene TRBV11-2, with D maybe TRBD1 (6 bases). The CDR3 contains 15 residues. Germline CDR1 SGHAT, CDR2 FQNNGV. V was clipped by 2 bases and J by 1 base, with 12 bases between them. Written as DNA, the CDR3 is TGTGCCAGCAGCTTATACCCGGACAGTTCCTACGAGCAGTACTTC. This codes for CASSLYPDSSYEQYF.

The chain combines TRBV6-1 with TRBJ2-5; 8 nucleotides align to TRBD1. The CDR3 is made up of 16 amino acids. Germline V gene lookup returns CDR1 MNHNS and CDR2 SASEGT. The junction had 10 bases not matched to a gene; V was cut back by 3 bases and J by 4 bases. DNA of the CDR3: TGTGCCAGCAGTGACCAAACCCCCGGGACAGGAGAGACCCAGTACTTC. Protein sequence: CASSDQTPGTGETQYF.

This sequence joins TRBV19 and TRBJ2-2, with 11 positions matching TRBD1. Looked up from germline, CDR1 is LNHDA and CDR2 is SQIVND (reference sequence). The CDR3 runs to 16 residues. V shed 5 bases, J shed 6 bases, and the junction held 8 bases outside the gene matches. The DNA of the CDR3 is TGTGCCAGTAGTCCGGACAGGGGGCTTGTTGCCGGGGAGCTGTTTTTT. This encodes CASSPDRGLVAGELFF.

Here the CDR3 reads CAISAGFEDTQYF. As DNA, the CDR3 is TGTGCCATCAGTGCAGGGTTTGAAGATACGCAGTATTTT. J is TRBJ2-3 and V is TRBV10-3; D perhaps matches TRBD1 (5 bases). This CDR3 has 13 amino acids. The germline CDR1 and CDR2 sequences are ENHRY and SYGVKD. Trimming took off 4 bases at V and 5 bases at J, with 10 bases between the two ends.

This clone appeared a single time. This chain joins TRBV30 and TRBJ2-1, with TRBD2 matching 7 bases. J lost 4 bases, V lost 3 bases, and 9 bases had no gene match. The germline V gene encodes CDR1 GTSNPN and CDR2 SVGIG (reference sequence). CDR3 length: 15 amino acids. The CDR3 DNA is TGTGCCTGGAGCGACCGGGGGGAGGGTTACAATGAGCAGTTCTTC. This codes for CAWSDRGEGYNEQFF.

This sequence joins TRBV29-1 and TRBJ2-4; 8 bases are shared with TRBD1. After removal of 3 bases from V and 10 bases from J, the junction contained 5 bases not matched to a gene. Germline V lookup: CDR1 SQVTM, CDR2 ANQGSEA. The CDR3 is 12 amino acids. CDR3 coding DNA: TGCAGCGTTGACACAGGGGGAAGGATTCAGTACTTC. This translates into CSVDTGGRIQYF.

The V call is TRBV4-2, the J call TRBJ2-7; D gene ambiguous. Trimming removed 0 bases from V and 2 bases from J, with 14 bases in between. The CDR3 sequence is 16 residues long. CDR1 is LGHNA, CDR2 YNFKEQ, per germline. The CDR3 coding sequence is TGTGCCAGCAGCCAAGAGGCCGGCCTGCCAACCTACGAGCAGTACTTC. It specifies CASSQEAGLPTYEQYF.

This chain connects TRBV10-3 to TRBJ2-1; no reliable D call. The CDR3 spans 13 residues. Germline V gene sequence: CDR1 ENHRY, CDR2 SYGVKD. V dropped 10 bases and J dropped 0 bases, with 10 bases sitting between them. CDR3 nucleotides: TGTGCCACCCAAAGACTCTCCTACAATGAGCAGTTCTTC. Its translation: CATQRLSYNEQFF.

Only a few counts were recorded for this clone. This chain uses TRBV7-8 with TRBJ2-2, with D possibly TRBD1 on 6 matching bases. Germline V gives CDR1 SGHVS, CDR2 FQNEAQ. Trimming removed 3 bases at V and 6 bases at J, with 8 bases between. This CDR3 is built from 13 residues. In nucleotides, the CDR3 is TGTGCCAGCAGCTTCAACAGGGCCGGGGAGCTGTTTTTT. It yields the protein CASSFNRAGELFF. The whole variable domain, remainder taken from reference TRBV7-8 and TRBJ2-2, is GAGVSQSPRYKVAKRGQDVALRCDPISGHVSLFWYQQALGQGPEFLTYFQNEAQLDKSGLPSDRFFAERPEGSVSTLKIQRTQQEDSAVYLCASSFNRAGELFFGEGSRLTVL.

The genes are TRBV27 and TRBJ2-1; no reliable D call. V was shortened by 2 bases and J by 3 bases, with 8 bases between the two germline ends. Germline V gene data show CDR1 as MNHEY and CDR2 as SMNVEV (reference sequence). This CDR3 is built from 14 residues. The CDR3: CASSLVPYYNEQFF. CDR3 bases: TGTGCCAGCAGTTTAGTCCCTTACTACAATGAGCAGTTCTTC.

The chain carries TRBV6-1 and TRBJ1-4; 7 nucleotides align to TRBD1. The CDR3 is 15 amino acids. After removal of 8 bases from V and 8 bases from J, the junction contained 14 bases not matched to a gene. Germline assignment: CDR1 MNHNS and CDR2 SASEGT. The CDR3 nucleotides are TGTGCCAGCTGGGACAGTAGAGTAGGGGGCGAAAAACTGTTTTTT. Residues: CASWDSRVGGEKLFF.

The gene calls are TRBV29-1 and TRBJ2-5; weak D call: TRBD2 (6 bases). CDR3 length equals 13 residues. Germline V gives CDR1 SQVTM, CDR2 ANQGSEA. The germline V and J ends were trimmed by 3 bases and 1 base, with 9 bases remaining between them. The DNA for the CDR3 is TGCAGCGTTGATAGCGGAGTCCAAGAGACCCAGTACTTC. Protein sequence: CSVDSGVQETQYF.

The chain couples TRBV7-9 to TRBJ2-1; D gene uncertain. The CDR3 loop spans 17 amino acids. V was clipped by 5 bases and J by 0 bases, with 17 bases between them. Germline assignment: CDR1 SEHNR and CDR2 FQNEAQ (reference sequence). The DNA of the CDR3 is TGTGCCAGCAGCCCCCGTTTGGTGTCCAGCTCCTACAATGAGCAGTTCTTC. Translating gives CASSPRLVSSSYNEQFF. The full variable domain, rest sourced from reference TRBV7-9 and TRBJ2-1, is DTGVSQNPRHKITKRGQNVTFRCDPISEHNRLYWYRQTLGQGPEFLTYFQNEAQLEKSRLLSDRFSAERPKGSFSTLEIQRTEQGDSAMYLCASSPRLVSSSYNEQFFGPGTRLTVL.

This clone was seen just once. The chain carries TRBV28 and TRBJ2-7; 7 bases line up with TRBD1. Germline CDR1 MDHEN, CDR2 SYDVKM. This CDR3 has 12 amino acids. V trimming: 5 bases; J trimming: 12 bases; junction bases outside the gene matches: 10. CDR3 protein: CASSTTDRAGYF. The CDR3 DNA sequence: TGTGCCAGCAGTACCACCGACAGGGCAGGGTACTTC.

The rearrangement joins TRBV7-2 to TRBJ2-3; TRBD2 is a possible D gene (5 bases). Germline V CDR1 and CDR2: SGHTA, FQGNSA. V dropped 4 bases and J dropped 4 bases, with 9 bases sitting between them. The CDR3 extends over 13 amino acids. The CDR3 loop reads CASSSGFPDTQYF. The CDR3 nucleotides are TGTGCCAGCAGCTCGGGATTTCCAGATACGCAGTATTTT.

The chain employs TRBV2 and TRBJ1-1; D is undetermined. Trimming left V 4 bases short and J 1 base short, with 10 bases between. CDR1 and CDR2 from the germline V gene are SNHLY and FYNNEI. CDR3 length equals 14 residues. Written as DNA, the CDR3 is TGTGCCAGCAGTGCTAGACACCCGAACACTGAAGCTTTCTTT. Its protein product is CASSARHPNTEAFF.